A single sample gave rise to the 26 T cell receptor beta chains below, sequenced in a study of T cell responses to AZD1222 COVID-19 vaccine. Here immunoSEQ multiplex PCR was the method, and the copy in TCRdb shows in-frame clones only, minus some. The sample holds some 95,000 clones; 85% to 90% are singletons and the top ten take 12%. The sample in question was peripheral blood, obtained 28 days after the second AZD1222 dose. These receptors were obtained from an adult who received the AZD1222 COVID-19 vaccine.

The J gene is TRBJ2-7, the V gene TRBV6-6; 9 bases map to TRBD1. The V gene end was trimmed by 0 bases and the J gene end by 5 bases; junction bases not matched to a gene: 5. Per germline, CDR1 MNHNY and CDR2 SVGAGI (reference sequence). The CDR3 is 15 residues long. This chain's CDR3 is CASSYSRDRENEQYF. CDR3 bases: TGTGCCAGCAGTTACTCGAGGGACAGGGAAAACGAGCAGTACTTC.

V usage is TRBV5-1 and J usage is TRBJ2-1; weak D call: TRBD2 (5 bases). In germline, CDR1 is SGHRS, CDR2 YFSETQ. The V end was cut by 0 bases, the J end by 6 bases, with 10 bases between. The CDR3 runs to 14 residues. The CDR3 sequence: CASSLALAPNEQFF. Here the CDR3 DNA reads TGCGCCAGCAGCTTGGCTCTAGCCCCCAATGAGCAGTTCTTC.

The rearrangement links TRBV30 to TRBJ2-2; 7 nucleotides line up with TRBD2. The V gene's germline CDR1 is GTSNPN and CDR2 SVGIG (reference sequence). V lost 3 bases to trimming and J lost 1 base; unmatched junction nucleotides: 2. CDR3 length: 14 residues. CDR3 residues: CAWSGGRNTGELFF. CDR3 DNA: TGTGCCTGGAGCGGCGGGAGGAACACCGGGGAGCTGTTTTTT.

V gene TRBV2 combines with J gene TRBJ1-3; D possibly corresponds to TRBD1 (5 bases). CDR1 SNHLY and CDR2 FYNNEI come from the germline V gene. The germline V and J ends were trimmed by 6 bases and 9 bases, with 15 bases remaining between them. The CDR3 consists of 13 residues. The CDR3 DNA follows: TGTGCCAGCAGCCCGACGCAGGGATCCACCATATATTTT. This sequence encodes CASSPTQGSTIYF.

The chain carries TRBV5-1 and TRBJ2-6; tentative D call: TRBD1 (6 bases). Germline values: CDR1 SGHRS, CDR2 YFSETQ. The CDR3 consists of 15 residues. V dropped 7 bases and J dropped 0 bases, with 11 bases sitting between them. CDR3 sequence (DNA): TGCGCCAGCTATACAGGGAACTCTGGGGCCAACGTCCTGACTTTC. Its protein product is CASYTGNSGANVLTF.

V gene TRBV4-2 combines with J gene TRBJ2-3; D ambiguous. V dropped 1 base and J dropped 2 bases, with 13 bases sitting between them. CDR3 length equals 16 residues. Germline CDR1 reads LGHNA; CDR2 reads YNFKEQ. CDR3 DNA sequence: TGTGCCAGCAGCCAAGTCGCACGGACGGTCACAGATACGCAGTATTTT. Translation: CASSQVARTVTDTQYF.

The rearrangement joins TRBV4-3 to TRBJ2-2, with D unclear. There are 16 residues in the CDR3. V lost 0 bases to trimming and J lost 0 bases, with 8 bases between them. CDR1 and CDR2 from the germline V gene are LGHNA and YSLEER. The CDR3 region is CASSQDWVANTGELFF. CDR3 bases: TGCGCCAGCAGCCAAGATTGGGTAGCGAACACCGGGGAGCTGTTTTTT.

The gene calls are TRBV7-2 and TRBJ2-7, with 12 bases that match TRBD2. Trimming took 2 bases from V and 4 from J; bases not matched to a gene: 6. There are 16 residues in the CDR3. Germline V gene sequence: CDR1 SGHTA, CDR2 FQGNSA. The CDR3 nucleotides read TGTGCCAGCAGCTTAAGCGCTAGCGGGGGGGCTTACGAGCAGTACTTC. Translated, it gives CASSLSASGGAYEQYF.

This rearrangement joins TRBV6-2 or TRBV6-3 to TRBJ2-7, with D perhaps TRBD1 (6 bases). The CDR3 is 12 residues long. CDR1 MNHEY and CDR2 SVGEGT come from the germline V gene. Trimming pared 3 bases from V and 4 bases from J, leaving 7 bases between. The CDR3, as DNA: TGTGCCAGCAGTTATCAGGGGTACGAGCAGTACTTC. This codes for CASSYQGYEQYF.

The V gene is TRBV7-8, the J gene TRBJ1-2; the match to TRBD1 covers 7 bases. Trimming cost V 4 bases and J 4 bases; bases outside gene matches: 6. Looked up from germline, CDR1 is SGHVS and CDR2 is FQNEAQ. CDR3 length equals 14 residues. CDR3 protein: CASSWGDSLYGYTF. The DNA of the CDR3 is TGTGCCAGCAGCTGGGGGGACAGCCTCTATGGCTACACCTTC.

The chain has TRBV29-1 and TRBJ2-7, with D unclear. The CDR3 length is 13 residues. Germline V lookup: CDR1 SQVTM, CDR2 ANQGSEA. The V gene lost 2 bases and the J gene lost 5 bases, with 13 bases spanning the gap. The CDR3 loop is CSVERQVGDEQYF. The CDR3 DNA is TGCAGCGTTGAAAGGCAGGTGGGCGACGAGCAGTACTTC.

This sequence joins TRBV6-6 and TRBJ2-7; the D gene is possibly TRBD1 (6 bases). CDR1 and CDR2 from the germline V gene are MNHNY and SVGAGI (reference sequence). V was trimmed by 5 bases and J by 6 bases, leaving 20 bases between them. The CDR3 sequence is 15 residues long. The DNA for the CDR3 is TGTGCCAGCAGTCCTGCGACGGGGAGAGGGGGCGAGCAGTACTTC. It specifies CASSPATGRGGEQYF.

This clone occurred once. The chain employs TRBV4-3 and TRBJ1-6; D perhaps matches TRBD1 (6 bases). The ends were cut back, 4 bases at V and 8 bases at J, with 15 bases in the middle. The germline gives CDR1 LGHNA, CDR2 YSLEER. CDR3 length equals 15 residues. The CDR3 DNA reads as TGCGCCAGCAGCCCGGAGGGAGGGGGAGATTCACCCCTCCACTTT. Amino acid sequence: CASSPEGGGDSPLHF.

The chain recombines TRBV10-3 with TRBJ1-2; TRBD1 matches 7 bases. CDR3 length: 14 amino acids. Germline CDR1 reads ENHRY; CDR2 reads SYGVKD. V was pared by 1 base and J by 8 bases, with 7 bases of the junction left unmatched. CDR3 amino acids: CAISELNRGRGYTF. The CDR3, as DNA: TGTGCCATCAGTGAGTTGAACAGGGGTAGAGGCTACACCTTC.

This clone qualifies as medium-sized (0.01 to 0.1%). The rearrangement links TRBV27 to TRBJ2-1, with 7 bases aligning to TRBD2. CDR1 is MNHEY, CDR2 SMNVEV, per germline (reference sequence). The CDR3 covers 16 residues. V gave up 4 bases and J gave up 0 bases; unmatched junction bases: 6. CDR3 sequence: CASSSLGGSSYNEQFF. CDR3 sequence (DNA): TGTGCCAGCAGTTCCCTCGGGGGGTCCTCCTACAATGAGCAGTTCTTC.

CDR3 sequence: CASSSGQGRGQPQHF. The CDR3, as DNA: TGTGCCAGCAGCTCAGGACAGGGCCGGGGTCAGCCCCAGCATTTT. The chain is built from TRBV7-2 and TRBJ1-5, with TRBD1 matching over 8 bases. The CDR3 spans 15 residues. V trimming: 4 bases; J trimming: 6 bases; junction bases outside the gene matches: 8. Germline loops: CDR1 SGHTA, CDR2 FQGNSA. The full variable domain, its missing parts supplied by reference TRBV7-2 and TRBJ1-5, is GAGVSQSPSNKVTEKGKDVELRCDPISGHTALYWYRQSLGQGLEFLIYFQGNSAPDKSGLPSDRFSAERTGGSVSTLTIQRTQQEDSAVYLCASSSGQGRGQPQHFGDGTRLSIL.

The gene calls are TRBV6-2 or TRBV6-3 and TRBJ2-4; D is undetermined. The germline V gene encodes CDR1 MNHEY and CDR2 SVGEGT. The CDR3 has 15 amino acids. Trimming took 5 bases from V and 0 from J, leaving 11 bases between them. The CDR3 DNA is TGTGCCAGCAGTCTCCCGGTTCTAGCCAAAAACATTCAGTACTTC. It is translated as CASSLPVLAKNIQYF.

CDR3 amino acids: CASSSSGGARDTQYF. The CDR3 DNA follows: TGTGCCAGCAGTTCTAGCGGGGGGGCAAGAGATACGCAGTATTTT. This chain joins TRBV3-1 (or the pseudogene TRBV3-2) and TRBJ2-3, with 12 bases lining up with TRBD2. Germline lookup yields CDR1 LGHDT and CDR2 YNNKEL (reference sequence). Unmatched junction bases numbered 6, after V lost 6 bases and J lost 5 bases. This CDR3 is built from 15 residues.

This clone has only one observation. The chain recombines TRBV12-3 or TRBV12-4 with TRBJ2-3; no clear D gene. With 1 base removed from V and 8 bases from J, the gap between germline ends came to 7 bases. This CDR3 is 12 amino acids long. The chain's CDR3 is CASSLESPTQYF. The DNA of the CDR3 is TGTGCCAGCAGTTTAGAGTCTCCTACGCAGTATTTT.

V is TRBV10-3 and J is TRBJ1-1, with 9 bases identical to TRBD1. Trimming cost V 5 bases and J 4 bases; bases outside gene matches: 5. The CDR3 contains 14 residues. Germline V gene data show CDR1 as ENHRY and CDR2 as SYGVKD. The CDR3 sequence: CAISSDRGSTEAFF. CDR3 bases: TGTGCCATCAGTTCGGACAGGGGTTCCACTGAAGCTTTCTTT.

V and J are TRBV29-1 and TRBJ1-1; 10 bases are shared with TRBD1. The germline V gene has CDR1 SQVTM and CDR2 ANQGSEA. The CDR3 length is 14 residues. Trimming took 7 bases from V and 5 from J; bases not matched to a gene: 10. The CDR3 spells CSARTGGVITEAFF. As DNA, the CDR3 is TGCAGCGCACGGACAGGGGGGGTTATAACTGAAGCTTTCTTT.

The rearrangement links TRBV19 to TRBJ1-6, with D unresolved. Germline V gene data show CDR1 as LNHDA and CDR2 as SQIVND (reference sequence). There are 15 residues in the CDR3. V was trimmed by 1 base and J by 7 bases, leaving 11 bases between them. The CDR3, as DNA: TGTGCCAGTAGTATAGGTGCCCAACCCAATTCACCCCTCCACTTT. Translating gives CASSIGAQPNSPLHF.

The chain carries TRBV20-1 and TRBJ2-7, with D perhaps matching TRBD1 (6 bases). The CDR3 loop spans 11 amino acids. CDR1 is DFQATT, CDR2 SNEGSKA, per germline (reference sequence). Trimming pared 5 bases from V and 4 bases from J, leaving 9 bases between. CDR3 DNA sequence: TGCAGTGCTTACAGGGAATACGAGCAGTACTTC. Its protein product is CSAYREYEQYF.

The rearrangement links TRBV30 to TRBJ2-1, with D possibly TRBD2 on 5 matching bases. Trimming pared 7 bases from V and 2 bases from J, leaving 18 bases between. This CDR3 contains 15 residues. Germline CDR1 reads GTSNPN; CDR2 reads SVGIG (reference sequence). The CDR3 reads CASGAGGRPYNEQFF. CDR3 coding DNA: TGTGCCTCCGGTGCCGGCGGGCGACCCTACAATGAGCAGTTCTTC.

The chain employs TRBV2 and TRBJ2-5, with TRBD2 as a possible D gene (6 bases). The CDR3 is 15 residues long. Germline lookup yields CDR1 SNHLY and CDR2 FYNNEI. V lost 7 bases, J lost 3 bases, and 18 bases lay in between. The CDR3 region has the DNA TGTGCCAGCACCAGGTTGGAAGTAGCGGAAGAGACCCAGTACTTC. This codes for CASTRLEVAEETQYF. The full variable domain, in which reference TRBV2 and TRBJ2-5 provide the parts outside the CDR3, is EPEVTQTPSHQVTQMGQEVILRCVPISNHLYFYWYRQILGQKVEFLVSFYNNEISEKSEIFDDQFSVERPDGSNFTLKIRSTKLEDSAMYFCASTRLEVAEETQYFGPGTRLLVL.

The genes are TRBV7-2 and TRBJ1-5; D is possibly TRBD1 (5 bases). Germline V gives CDR1 SGHTA, CDR2 FQGNSA. The CDR3 length is 14 residues. V shed 5 bases and J shed 6 bases, with 14 bases lying between them. CDR3: CASSPPGTGQPQHF. The CDR3 bases are TGTGCCAGCAGCCCACCGGGGACGGGTCAGCCCCAGCATTTT.